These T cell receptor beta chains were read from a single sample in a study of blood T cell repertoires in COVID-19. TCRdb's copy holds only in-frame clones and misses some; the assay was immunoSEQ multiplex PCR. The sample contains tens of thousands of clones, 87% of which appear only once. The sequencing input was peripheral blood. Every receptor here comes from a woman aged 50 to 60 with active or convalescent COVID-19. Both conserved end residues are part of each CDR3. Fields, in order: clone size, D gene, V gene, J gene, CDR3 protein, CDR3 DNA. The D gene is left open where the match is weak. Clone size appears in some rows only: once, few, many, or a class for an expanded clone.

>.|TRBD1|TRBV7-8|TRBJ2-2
CASSLRQGSNTGELFF
TGTGCCAGCAGCTTACGACAGGGGTCGAACACCGGGGAGCTGTTTTTT
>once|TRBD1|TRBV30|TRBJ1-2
CAWTRMDRQYGGYTF
TGTGCCTGGACCCGCATGGACAGGCAATACGGCGGCTACACCTTC
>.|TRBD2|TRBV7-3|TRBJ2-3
CASSLSRRGGTDTQYF
TGTGCCAGCAGCTTAAGTCGGCGGGGGGGCACAGATACGCAGTATTTT
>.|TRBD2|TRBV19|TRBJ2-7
CASSSTSGAYEQYF
TGTGCCAGTAGCAGCACTAGCGGGGCCTACGAGCAGTACTTC
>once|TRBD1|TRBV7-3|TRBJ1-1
CASSPQGANTEAFF
TGTGCCAGCAGCCCACAGGGGGCGAACACTGAAGCTTTCTTT
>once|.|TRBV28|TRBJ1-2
CASSTQGRGYTF
TGTGCCAGCAGTACACAGGGTCGGGGCTACACCTTC
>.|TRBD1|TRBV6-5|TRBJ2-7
CASSRNGDRVDEQYF
TGTGCCAGCAGCCGTAACGGGGACAGGGTCGACGAGCAGTACTTC
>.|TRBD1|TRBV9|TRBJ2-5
CASSVGVTGGLETQYF
TGTGCCAGCAGCGTAGGGGTAACAGGGGGCTTGGAGACCCAGTACTTC
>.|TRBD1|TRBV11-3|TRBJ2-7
CASSLRGDTRDRGLGEQYF
TGTGCCAGCAGCTTAAGGGGGGACACCCGGGACAGGGGGCTAGGAGAGCAGTACTTC
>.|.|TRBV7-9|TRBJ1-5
CASSPGWNQPQHF
TGTGCCAGCAGCCCCGGTTGGAATCAGCCCCAGCATTTT
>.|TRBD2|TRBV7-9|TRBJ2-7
CASSTSGSGLGEQYF
TGTGCCAGCAGCACTTCAGGTAGCGGGCTAGGGGAGCAGTACTTC
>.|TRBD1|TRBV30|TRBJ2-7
CAVRTGAYEQYF
TGTGCCGTACGGACAGGGGCTTACGAGCAGTACTTC
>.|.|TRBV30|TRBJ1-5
CAWSVLGAYQPQHF
TGTGCCTGGAGTGTACTGGGGGCTTACCAGCCCCAGCATTTT
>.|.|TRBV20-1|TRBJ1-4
CSASYRVSEKLFF
TGCAGTGCTAGTTACAGGGTTAGTGAAAAACTGTTTTTT
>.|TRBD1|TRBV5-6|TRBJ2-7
CASSLAPTGLGYEQYF
TGTGCCAGCAGCTTGGCACCGACAGGGTTGGGATACGAGCAGTACTTC
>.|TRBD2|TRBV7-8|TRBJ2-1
CASSPWTSGAYNEQFF
TGTGCCAGCAGCCCCTGGACTAGCGGGGCCTACAATGAGCAGTTCTTC
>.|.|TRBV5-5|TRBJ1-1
CASSLGRFGGQSTEAFF
TGTGCCAGCAGCTTGGGAAGGTTCGGGGGTCAATCCACTGAAGCTTTCTTT
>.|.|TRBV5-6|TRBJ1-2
CASSPPLADYGYTF
TGTGCCAGCAGCCCCCCCTTGGCGGACTATGGCTACACCTTC
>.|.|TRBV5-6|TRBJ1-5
CASSYYTNSNQPQHF
TGTGCCAGCAGCTACTACACCAATAGCAATCAGCCCCAGCATTTT
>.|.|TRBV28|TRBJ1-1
CASNLSPRTGDTEAFF
TGTGCCAGCAACCTATCGCCCCGGACGGGGGACACTGAAGCTTTCTTT
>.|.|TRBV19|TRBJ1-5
CASGGGSQPQHF
TGTGCCAGCGGGGGGGGTTCCCAGCCCCAGCATTTT
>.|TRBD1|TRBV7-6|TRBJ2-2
CASSVPGQRDSGELFF
TGTGCCAGCAGCGTTCCGGGACAGCGCGACAGTGGGGAGCTGTTTTTT
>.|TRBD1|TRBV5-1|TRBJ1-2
CASSLEPRDRDLYGYTF
TGCGCCAGCAGCTTGGAGCCCCGGGACAGGGACTTATATGGCTACACCTTC
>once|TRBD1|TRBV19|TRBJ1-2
CASSMVRDRDGYTF
TGTGCCAGTAGTATGGTTCGGGACAGGGATGGCTACACCTTC
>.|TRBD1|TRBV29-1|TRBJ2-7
CSVNRGRGEQYF
TGCAGCGTTAACAGGGGGCGTGGAGAGCAGTACTTC
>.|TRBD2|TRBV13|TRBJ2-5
CASSTSLAGGQETQYF
TGTGCCAGCAGCACCTCACTAGCGGGGGGGCAGGAGACCCAGTACTTC
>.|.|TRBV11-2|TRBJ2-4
CASSLAIQTDDRERNIQYF
TGTGCCAGCAGCTTAGCGATACAGACCGACGACAGAGAACGAAACATTCAGTACTTC
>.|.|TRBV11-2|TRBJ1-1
CASSLQTRTEAFF
TGTGCCAGCAGCTTACAGACCAGGACTGAAGCTTTCTTT
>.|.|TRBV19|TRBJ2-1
CASSMGGGVGYNEQFF
TGTGCCAGTAGTATGGGAGGGGGGGTCGGCTACAATGAGCAGTTCTTC
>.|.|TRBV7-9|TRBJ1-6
CASELDSPLHF
TGTGCCAGCGAGTTAGATTCACCCCTCCACTTT
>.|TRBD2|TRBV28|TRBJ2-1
CASSSERGGYNEQFF
TGTGCCAGCAGTTCCGAGCGGGGGGGGTACAATGAGCAGTTCTTC
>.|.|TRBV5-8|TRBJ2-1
CASSLGPTSYNEQFF
TGTGCCAGCAGCTTGGGTCCTACCTCCTACAATGAGCAGTTCTTC
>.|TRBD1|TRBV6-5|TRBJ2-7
CASSFPTGGSSYEQYF
TGTGCCAGCAGTTTCCCGACAGGGGGGAGCTCCTACGAGCAGTACTTC
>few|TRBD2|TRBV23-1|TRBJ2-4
CASSHSLQLAGGQLAKNIQYF
TGCGCCAGCAGTCATTCCCTGCAACTAGCGGGGGGCCAACTAGCCAAAAACATTCAGTACTTC
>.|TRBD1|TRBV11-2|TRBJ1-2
CASSLGDRNGYTF
TGTGCCAGCAGCCTGGGGGACAGAAATGGCTACACCTTC
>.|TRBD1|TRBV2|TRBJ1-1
CASSKDRGGGEAFF
TGTGCCAGCAGTAAGGACAGGGGAGGGGGTGAAGCTTTCTTT
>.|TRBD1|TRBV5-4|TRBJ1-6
CASSLADRGSPLHF
TGTGCCAGCAGCTTGGCTGACAGGGGTTCACCCCTCCACTTT
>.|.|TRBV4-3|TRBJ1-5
CASSQDRPNKGPNQPQHF
TGCGCCAGCAGCCAAGATCGGCCCAACAAGGGGCCCAATCAGCCCCAGCATTTT
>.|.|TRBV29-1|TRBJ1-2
CSVELRGYGYTF
TGCAGCGTTGAACTGCGAGGCTATGGCTACACCTTC
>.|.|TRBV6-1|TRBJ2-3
CASREGGPGTDTQYF
TGTGCCAGCAGAGAAGGGGGGCCGGGTACAGATACGCAGTATTTT
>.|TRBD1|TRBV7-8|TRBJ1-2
CASSLSRAGGNGYTF
TGTGCCAGCAGCCTCTCTCGTGCAGGGGGAAACGGCTACACCTTC